This TCR beta chain originates from a study of human CD8 memory T cell subsets. Worth noting for this clonotype: Its antigen is unknown.

The authors defined TPEX cells as CCR7+ PD-1+ TIGIT+ early memory CD8+ T cells carrying exhausted-like traits. Study-level results: Exclusively the beta chains of the T cell receptor underwent sequencing in this study.

The authors made TCR beta libraries using UMI-labeled 5' RACE. TCRdb reprocessed the 5' RACE reads; each CDR3 protein has one entry and no DNA is given. The ten most abundant clones cover 15% of a sample with about 9,000 distinct CDR3 sequences. Sequenced: CD8+ T cells from PBMCs. The TCR comes from a human donor in good health.

The CDR3: CASSPPGIGKSEQYF. The chain joins TRBV18 to TRBJ2-7; absent DNA, TCRdb's TRBD1 call cannot be checked. Germline CDR1 and CDR2: KGHSH and LQKENI. The length of the CDR3 is 15 residues.